This TCR beta chain derives from a study of T cell repertoires in cytomegalovirus infection. Study-level background: Through public TCR beta signatures, both CMV infection and matching HLA type were indicated.

CDR1 SGHTA and CDR2 FQGNSA come from the germline V gene. Trimming took 6 bases from V and 5 from J; bases not matched to a gene: 16. The CDR3 has 19 amino acids. Via MiXCR, TCRdb re-called the reads, giving one row per CDR3 protein. The table includes 360,000 or so distinct CDR3 sequences, about a third detected once. Overall study results and limits: CMV-specific HLA-C-restricted TCR beta clonotypes dominated the ex vivo response.

This clonotype was recorded a few times. Its antigen is unknown. The rearrangement uses TRBV7-2 and TRBJ2-2; 12 positions agree with TRBD1. This material consisted of cultured PBMCs, taken from culture after CMV antigen stimulation. This clonotype was sampled from a human donor in good health (CMV status not recorded). Some clones in this sample may be carry-over from other donors' samples. DNA for the CDR3: TGTGCCAGCAGTTATACACCCGGGACAGGGGGCCGGGGAACCGGGGAGCTGTTTTTT. Translation: CASSYTPGTGGRGTGELFF.